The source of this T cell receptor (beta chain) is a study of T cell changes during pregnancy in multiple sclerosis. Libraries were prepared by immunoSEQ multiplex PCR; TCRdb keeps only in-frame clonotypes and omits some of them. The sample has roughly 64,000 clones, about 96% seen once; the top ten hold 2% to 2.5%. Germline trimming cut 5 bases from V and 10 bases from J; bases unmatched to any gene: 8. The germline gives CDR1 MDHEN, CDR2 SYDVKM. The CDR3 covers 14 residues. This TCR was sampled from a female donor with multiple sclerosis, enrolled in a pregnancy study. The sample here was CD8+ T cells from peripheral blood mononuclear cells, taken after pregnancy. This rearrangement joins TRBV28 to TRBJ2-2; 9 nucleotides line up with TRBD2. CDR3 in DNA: TGTGCCAGCAGTGCCCTAGCGGGAAGTGAGGAGCTGTTTTTT. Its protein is CASSALAGSEELFF.